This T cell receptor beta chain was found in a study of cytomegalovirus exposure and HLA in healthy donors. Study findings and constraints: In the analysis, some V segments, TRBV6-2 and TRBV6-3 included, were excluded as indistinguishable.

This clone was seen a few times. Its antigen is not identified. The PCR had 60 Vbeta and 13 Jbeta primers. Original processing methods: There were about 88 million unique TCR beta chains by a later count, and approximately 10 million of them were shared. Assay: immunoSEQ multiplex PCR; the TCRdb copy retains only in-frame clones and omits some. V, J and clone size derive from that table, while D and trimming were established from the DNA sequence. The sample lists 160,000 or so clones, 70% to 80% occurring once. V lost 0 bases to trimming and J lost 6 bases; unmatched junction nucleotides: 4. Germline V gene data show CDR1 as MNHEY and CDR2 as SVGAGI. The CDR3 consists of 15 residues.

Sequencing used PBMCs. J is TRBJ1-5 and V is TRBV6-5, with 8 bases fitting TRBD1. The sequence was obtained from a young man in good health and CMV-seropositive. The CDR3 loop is CASSYSGTGSQPQHF. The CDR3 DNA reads TGTGCCAGCAGTTACTCCGGGACAGGCAGTCAGCCCCAGCATTTT.